One sample yielded the 14 T cell receptor beta chains listed below, sequenced in a study of shared clonotypes between healthy human individuals. The data were produced by immunoSEQ multiplex PCR, yet TCRdb's version contains in-frame clones alone and is incomplete. Seen here are 2 million to 2.5 million clones, roughly 90% observed once, and the top ten hold roughly 0.34%. What was sequenced was naive CD4+ T cells from PBMCs. Indicated subset: CD45RA+ positively selected. The receptors originated from a man between 18 and 35 years old in good health. Some clones in this sample may be carry-over from other donors' samples.

V is TRBV6-6 and J is TRBJ2-2; D perhaps matches TRBD1 (8 bases). In germline, CDR1 is MNHNY, CDR2 SVGAGI (reference sequence). V shed 0 bases and J shed 7 bases, with 15 bases lying between them. The CDR3 is made up of 16 amino acids. This chain's CDR3 is CASSYSRQGRGGELFF. The CDR3, as DNA: TGTGCCAGCAGTTACTCTCGACAGGGGAGGGGCGGGGAGCTGTTTTTT.

This chain's CDR3 is CASSFLTRYTF. In DNA form, the CDR3 reads TGTGCCAGCAGTTTTCTTACGCGGTACACCTTC. The rearrangement links TRBV28 to TRBJ1-2; no clear D gene. The germline gives CDR1 MDHEN, CDR2 SYDVKM. V was cut by 3 bases and J by 11 bases, with 10 bases left in between. The CDR3 covers 11 residues.

A remark on this clone: The same CDR3 can be traced to other DNA sequences in this sample. The chain couples TRBV5-1 to TRBJ2-2; 11 bases agree with TRBD2. The germline CDR1 and CDR2 sequences are SGHRS and YFSETQ. V shed 3 bases and J 5 bases; nucleotides not matched to a gene: 3. This CDR3 spans 15 amino acids. The CDR3, as DNA: TGCGCCAGCAGCTCGGGACTAGCGGCTACCGGGGAGCTGTTTTTT. It is translated as CASSSGLAATGELFF.

This chain joins TRBV28 and TRBJ2-2; D may match TRBD1 or TRBD2 (5 bases each). The ends were cut back, 4 bases at V and 0 bases at J, with 12 bases in the middle. This CDR3 is 16 amino acids long. Per the germline V gene, CDR1 is MDHEN and CDR2 is SYDVKM. CDR3 loop: CASSYRGAPNTGELFF. CDR3 coding DNA: TGTGCCAGCAGTTACAGAGGGGCTCCGAACACCGGGGAGCTGTTTTTT.

The chain combines TRBV29-1 with TRBJ2-5, with TRBD1 matching 11 bases. Losses at the gene ends were 6 bases for V and 4 bases for J; bases not matched to a gene: 4. Germline CDR1 SQVTM, CDR2 ANQGSEA. CDR3 length equals 13 residues. In DNA, the CDR3 is TGCAGCGTCCGGACAGGGGGCCTAGAGACCCAGTACTTC. This gives the protein CSVRTGGLETQYF.

V gene TRBV6-1 combines with J gene TRBJ1-2; D gene uncertain. Per the germline V gene, CDR1 is MNHNS and CDR2 is SASEGT. The length of the CDR3 is 13 residues. Trimming removed 3 bases at V and 6 bases at J, with 11 bases between. As DNA, the CDR3 is TGTGCCAGCAGTGAGACGGGCAGGAATGGCTACACCTTC. Protein sequence: CASSETGRNGYTF.

The V and J genes are TRBV2 and TRBJ1-5, with 9 bases aligning to TRBD1. The length of the CDR3 is 16 residues. Germline trimming cut 3 bases from V and 4 bases from J; bases unmatched to any gene: 7. The germline CDR1 and CDR2 sequences are SNHLY and FYNNEI. The CDR3 loop is CASSELRTGENQPQHF. Written as DNA, the CDR3 is TGTGCCAGCAGTGAGCTACGGACAGGGGAAAATCAGCCCCAGCATTTT.

This chain uses TRBV5-1 with TRBJ2-2; TRBD1 might be the D (6 bases). V gave up 4 bases and J gave up 4 bases, with 17 bases separating them. From germline, CDR1 is SGHRS and CDR2 YFSETQ. This CDR3 is 16 amino acids long. This chain's CDR3 is CASSGQRGSSTGELFF. The CDR3 DNA is TGCGCCAGCAGCGGACAGCGTGGGAGTAGCACCGGGGAGCTGTTTTTT.

DNA of the CDR3: TGTGCCATCAGTGAGCTCGGACTAGCGGGCAATGAGCAGTTCTTC. Translation: CAISELGLAGNEQFF. V is TRBV10-3 and J is TRBJ2-1; 11 bases match TRBD2. The CDR3 covers 15 residues. Losses at the gene ends were 2 bases for V and 6 bases for J; bases not matched to a gene: 3. Germline V CDR1 and CDR2: ENHRY, SYGVKD.

The V gene is TRBV9, the J gene TRBJ2-3; the D gene is possibly TRBD2 (5 bases). The CDR3 has 15 residues. V lost 0 bases and J lost 4, with 12 bases in between. Germline assignment: CDR1 SGDLS and CDR2 YYNGEE. Here the CDR3 reads CASSVEGGSADTQYF. The CDR3 region has the DNA TGTGCCAGCAGCGTAGAGGGTGGGAGCGCAGATACGCAGTATTTT.

The chain uses TRBV28 and TRBJ2-4; D is undetermined. Germline V gives CDR1 MDHEN, CDR2 SYDVKM. The CDR3 extends over 10 amino acids. With 8 bases removed from V and 5 bases from J, the gap between germline ends came to 4 bases. The CDR3, as DNA: TGTGCCAGCGGGGAAAACATTCAGTACTTC. Encoded protein: CASGENIQYF.

This clone was recorded once. Other nucleotide sequences from this sample produce the same CDR3. The V and J genes are TRBV4-3 and TRBJ2-7, with TRBD1 identical over 9 bases. Germline V gives CDR1 LGHNA, CDR2 YSLEER. The CDR3 extends over 15 amino acids. The ends lost 4 bases at V and 1 base at J; junction bases unmatched: 5. CDR3 in DNA: TGCGCCAGCAGCCGGGGACAGGGTCGGTCCTACGAGCAGTACTTC. It codes for CASSRGQGRSYEQYF.

V and J are TRBV5-6 and TRBJ2-4; D is uncertain. This CDR3 spans 15 amino acids. CDR1 and CDR2 from the germline V gene are SGHDT and YYEEEE. Trimming shortened V by 5 bases and J by 1 base, and 13 bases separated the two germline ends. The CDR3: CASSFRGVAKNIQYF. In nucleotides, the CDR3 is TGTGCCAGCAGTTTCCGTGGGGTGGCCAAAAACATTCAGTACTTC.

This chain links TRBV9 with TRBJ1-4, with 7 bases that match TRBD1. Germline CDR1 SGDLS, CDR2 YYNGEE. V was clipped by 3 bases and J by 8 bases; unmatched bases: 4. This CDR3 spans 13 amino acids. The CDR3 sequence: CASSGTGNEKLFF. The CDR3 DNA is TGTGCCAGCAGCGGGACAGGTAACGAAAAACTGTTTTTT.